The rows below give T cell receptor beta chains drawn from one sample of a study of shared clonotypes between healthy human individuals. Profiling relied on immunoSEQ multiplex PCR, and the TCRdb table lists in-frame clones only, not all of them. The sample shows roughly 2.1 million clones, about 93% of them seen only once. The sequenced sample was naive CD8+ T cells from PBMCs. All receptors derive from a man aged 18 to 29 in good health. Some clones in this sample may be carry-over from other donors' samples. Each CDR3 is given without its conserved first and last residue. The D gene is left open where the match is weak. Clone size, where shown, is once, few, many, or a class for clones that have expanded.

CDR3,J,V,size,D
ASKVRGPNPRHEKLF,TRBJ1-4,TRBV28,-,-
ASSPPQGGSYNEQF,TRBJ2-1,TRBV27,-,-
AGRARSSYEQY,TRBJ2-7,TRBV2,-,-
ASSKSGLGTGEQY,TRBJ2-7,TRBV27,-,TRBD2
ASSVVGGRARGEQF,TRBJ2-1,TRBV9,-,-
ATDQASYNEQF,TRBJ2-1,TRBV6-1,-,-
ASSLDYTGELF,TRBJ2-2,TRBV28,once,-
ASSLDSGDNEQF,TRBJ2-1,TRBV7-8,once,-
ASSPPGQDTEAF,TRBJ1-1,TRBV28,-,TRBD1
ASSSRGSGDEQF,TRBJ2-1,TRBV7-6,-,-
ASSFAAGEVINEQF,TRBJ2-1,TRBV27,-,TRBD2
ASSPVAGSYNEQF,TRBJ2-1,TRBV19,-,TRBD2
ASSSSVGEASYEQY,TRBJ2-7,TRBV27,-,-
ATAPFSRSYNEQF,TRBJ2-1,TRBV27,-,-
ASSTRKSGNTIY,TRBJ1-3,TRBV7-9,-,-
ASSQYPGLAADKQELF,TRBJ2-2,TRBV5-1,-,TRBD2
ASSLSGYSNQPQH,TRBJ1-5,TRBV5-5,-,-
ASSSGGRDYEQY,TRBJ2-7,TRBV5-6,-,-
ASSYLWRAPLGGYT,TRBJ1-2,TRBV27,-,-
ASSERDRGFYEQY,TRBJ2-7,TRBV6-1,-,TRBD1
ASSAGRSPHGYT,TRBJ1-2,TRBV2,-,-
ASKGRGYEQY,TRBJ2-7,TRBV25-1,-,-
ASSPGLPSYEQY,TRBJ2-7,TRBV10-1,-,-
ASSRPGRENTEAF,TRBJ1-1,TRBV27,-,-
ASSVGSGYSYEQY,TRBJ2-7,TRBV9,once,-
ASAILGSYEQY,TRBJ2-7,TRBV27,-,-
ASTSASYEQY,TRBJ2-7,TRBV27,-,-
SMGSNEQF,TRBJ2-1,TRBV29-1,-,-
ASSFDRVWTEAF,TRBJ1-1,TRBV7-9,-,TRBD1
ASSLVKYQETQY,TRBJ2-5,TRBV7-9,-,-
ASRTGGEAF,TRBJ1-1,TRBV6-6,-,TRBD1